The next 9 T cell receptor beta chains were all read from a single sample in a study of CD8+CD57+ T cells in acquired aplastic anemia. Genomic DNA, serving as template, underwent TCR beta VDJ and CDR3 profiling. TCRdb processed the reads anew with MiXCR; each CDR3 protein has one entry. Among around 220,000 distinct CDR3 sequences, roughly 50% were seen once, and the ten largest hold about 20%. CD8+CD57+ cell expansion had been shown by flow cytometry in patients chosen for sequencing. Sequencing was performed on sorted CD4+, CD8+, or CD8+CD57+ T cells (not recorded which) from PBMCs. All receptors derive from a human donor with aplastic anemia.

The chain recombines TRBV27 with TRBJ2-7; D may be TRBD2 (7 bases). Trimming left V 1 base short and J 3 bases short, with 13 bases between. This CDR3 is built from 15 residues. Germline V gives CDR1 MNHEY, CDR2 SMNVEV (reference sequence). This CDR3 is CASSLWGGADYEQYF. As DNA, the CDR3 is TGTGCCAGCAGTTTATGGGGGGGGGCCGACTACGAGCAGTACTTC.

At least ten counts were recorded for this clonotype. This sequence joins TRBV15 and TRBJ1-5, with 7 bases matching TRBD1. Germline V gene data show CDR1 as LNHNV and CDR2 as YYDKDF (reference sequence). V shed 2 bases, J shed 2 bases, and the junction held 3 bases outside the gene matches. The CDR3 extends over 15 amino acids. CDR3 bases: TGTGCCACCAGCAGACGTACAGGGGGCAATCAGCCCCAGCATTTT. Translating it yields CATSRRTGGNQPQHF.

This chain uses TRBV25-1 with TRBJ1-1; TRBD1 aligns across 7 bases. The CDR3 covers 16 residues. V lost 2 bases and J lost 1; bases outside the gene matches: 7. In germline, CDR1 is MGHDK, CDR2 SYGVNS. The CDR3 loop reads CASSEGNRGKNTEAFF. CDR3 sequence (DNA): TGTGCCAGCAGTGAAGGAAACAGGGGAAAGAACACTGAAGCTTTCTTT.

The CDR3 region has the DNA TGTGCCAGCAGCTCGAGGACTAGCGGCGAGACCCAGTACTTC. Amino acid sequence: CASSSRTSGETQYF. This rearrangement joins TRBV7-2 to TRBJ2-5, with TRBD2 matching over 10 bases. Germline V lookup: CDR1 SGHTA, CDR2 FQGNSA. The CDR3 consists of 14 residues. V gave up 4 bases and J gave up 5 bases; unmatched junction bases: 4.

This clonotype was recorded once. The chain employs TRBV20-1 and TRBJ2-7; tentative D call: TRBD1 (5 bases). V was shortened by 0 bases and J by 3 bases, with 15 bases between the two germline ends. CDR3 length equals 15 residues. Germline V gives CDR1 DFQATT, CDR2 SNEGSKA (reference sequence). This CDR3 is CSARDPQRQIYEQYF. Written as DNA, the CDR3 is TGCAGTGCTAGAGATCCCCAGAGACAGATCTACGAGCAGTACTTC.

The chain links TRBV7-4 to TRBJ1-2; 9 bases agree with TRBD1. CDR3 length equals 19 residues. CDR1 is SGHVT, CDR2 SQSDAQ, per germline. The V and J ends lost 5 bases and 0 bases, in that order; junction bases with no gene match: 16. The CDR3 coding sequence is TGTGCCAGCAGCCAGGATGGGGTAGGGGACAGGGCAACTAACTATGGCTACACCTTC. Protein product: CASSQDGVGDRATNYGYTF.

This clonotype was counted many times. The chain joins TRBV6-5 to TRBJ1-2, with D possibly TRBD1 on 5 matching bases. CDR3 length equals 15 residues. V was shortened by 2 bases and J by 6 bases, with 16 bases between the two germline ends. Germline V gene lookup returns CDR1 MNHEY and CDR2 SVGAGI. For the CDR3, the DNA is TGTGCCAGCAGTTACGGCCAGGGTATCGAAGATGGCTACACCTTC. Amino acids: CASSYGQGIEDGYTF.

The rearrangement joins TRBV24-1 to TRBJ2-5; 14 bases are a match to TRBD2. The V and J ends lost 4 bases and 9 bases, in that order; junction bases with no gene match: 0. This CDR3 is built from 13 residues. Germline lookup yields CDR1 KGHDR and CDR2 SFDVKD. The CDR3, as DNA: TGTGCCACCAGTGAGACTAGCGGGGGGGCCCAGTACTTC. It is translated as CATSETSGGAQYF.

This clonotype occurred many times. J is TRBJ1-5 and V is TRBV12-3 or TRBV12-4; D gene unclear. The V end was cut by 3 bases, the J end by 6 bases, with 18 bases between. The CDR3 has 16 residues. As DNA, the CDR3 is TGTGCCAGCAGTTTCGGATCTTCCGCTGTGGGTCAGCCCCAGCATTTT. This sequence encodes CASSFGSSAVGQPQHF.